The subject of this entry is one TCR beta chain. The antigen remains undetermined. The data are from a study of beta chain features in type 1 diabetes. Study-wide background: On cell yields, gender and age, patients and healthy donors were similar. Study-level findings and limits: A PCR bias possibly favoring shorter templates would apply equally to patients and controls.

Germline V gene data show CDR1 as GTSNPN and CDR2 as SVGIG (reference sequence). Trimming removed 3 bases at V and 1 base at J, with 25 bases between. The CDR3 spans 20 residues. TCRB transcripts that were expressed got sequenced, as all of the isolated RNA had been reverse transcribed. Here immunoSEQ multiplex PCR was the method, and the copy in TCRdb shows in-frame clones only, minus some. The sample contains some 180,000 clones, about 13% of which appear only once. Material for sequencing was central memory CD4+ T cells from blood. The clonotype was recovered from a woman aged 18-29 years in good health. The rearrangement uses TRBV30 and TRBJ2-6; D call uncertain. CDR3 sequence reads: CAWSAISGTSGPSGANVLTF. The CDR3 bases are TGTGCCTGGAGCGCAATCTCAGGAACCTCTGGGCCTTCTGGGGCCAACGTCCTGACTTTC.